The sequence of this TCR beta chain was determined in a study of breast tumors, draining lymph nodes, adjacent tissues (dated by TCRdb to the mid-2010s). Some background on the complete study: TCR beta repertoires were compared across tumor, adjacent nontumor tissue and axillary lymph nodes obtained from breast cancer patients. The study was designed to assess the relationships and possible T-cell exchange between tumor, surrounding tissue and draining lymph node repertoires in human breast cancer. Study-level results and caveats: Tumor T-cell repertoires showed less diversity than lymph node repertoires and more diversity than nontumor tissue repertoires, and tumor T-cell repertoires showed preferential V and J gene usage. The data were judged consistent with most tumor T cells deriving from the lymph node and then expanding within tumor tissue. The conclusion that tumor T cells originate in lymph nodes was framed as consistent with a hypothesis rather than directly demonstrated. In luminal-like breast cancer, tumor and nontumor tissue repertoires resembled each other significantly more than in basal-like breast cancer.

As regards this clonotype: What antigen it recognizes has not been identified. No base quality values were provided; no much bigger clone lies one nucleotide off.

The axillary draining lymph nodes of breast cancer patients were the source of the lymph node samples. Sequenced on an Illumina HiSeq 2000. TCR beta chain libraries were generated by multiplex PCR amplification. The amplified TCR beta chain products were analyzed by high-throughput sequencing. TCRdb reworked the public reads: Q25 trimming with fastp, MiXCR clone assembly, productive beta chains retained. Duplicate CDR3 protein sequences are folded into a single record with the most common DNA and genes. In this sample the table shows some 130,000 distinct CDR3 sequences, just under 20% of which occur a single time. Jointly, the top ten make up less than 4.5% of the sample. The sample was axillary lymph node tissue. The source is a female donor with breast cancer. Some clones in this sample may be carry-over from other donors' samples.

In nucleotides, the sequence is TGTGCCAGCAGCTTTCCGGGCACTAATGAAAAACTGTTTTTT. Its translation reads: CASSFPGTNEKLFF. The sequence is built from TRBV28 and TRBJ1-4; the D gene assignment is ambiguous. V is clipped by 6 bases and J by 2 bases, and the sequence between their germline boundaries is 10 bases long. CDR1 MDHEN and CDR2 SYDVKM are derived from the germline V gene. Including cysteine and phenylalanine, the CDR3 has 14 amino acids. Here the CDR3 DNA is all that survives: 42 bases in frame from base 1.